A single sample gave rise to the 12 T cell receptor beta chains below, sequenced in a study of blood T cell repertoires in COVID-19. Using immunoSEQ multiplex PCR, the repertoire was profiled, and TCRdb retains in-frame clones only, with some absent. The sample shows roughly 180,000 clones, approximately 85% of them seen only once. The sample taken for sequencing was PBMCs or T cells enriched from blood (not recorded which). These receptors originate from a man between 40 and 49 years old who had recovered from COVID-19.

J is TRBJ2-7 and V is TRBV7-2, with D uncertain. V lost 4 bases, J lost 2 bases, and 15 bases lay in between. The germline V gene encodes CDR1 SGHTA and CDR2 FQGNSA. This CDR3 has 15 amino acids. The CDR3: CASSSTMAGAYEQYF. For the CDR3, the DNA is TGTGCCAGCAGCTCCACTATGGCCGGAGCCTACGAGCAGTACTTC.

The chain combines TRBV5-4 with TRBJ1-6, with 7 bases matching TRBD1. The V segment lost 4 bases and the J segment 12 bases; nucleotides outside the gene matches: 7. The CDR3 is made up of 13 amino acids. Germline lookup yields CDR1 SGHNT and CDR2 YYREEE (reference sequence). The CDR3 protein is CASSPTQGEPLHF. CDR3 nucleotides: TGTGCCAGCAGCCCGACTCAGGGGGAACCCCTCCACTTT.

DNA of the CDR3: TGTGCCAGCAGTGTGGACAGCTACTATGGCTACACCTTC. Its translation: CASSVDSYYGYTF. J is TRBJ1-2 and V is TRBV3-1 (or the pseudogene TRBV3-2); weak D call: TRBD1 (6 bases). Germline values: CDR1 LGHDT, CDR2 YNNKEL (reference sequence). The V end lost 6 bases, the J end lost 3 bases, and 11 bases lay between the germline ends. CDR3 size: 13 residues.

V is TRBV5-6 and J is TRBJ2-7, with D perhaps TRBD2 (6 bases). Germline lookup yields CDR1 SGHDT and CDR2 YYEEEE. The CDR3 loop spans 15 amino acids. V was shortened by 0 bases and J by 2 bases, with 12 bases between the two germline ends. The CDR3 coding sequence is TGTGCCAGCAGCTTGGTCAGGAGGGAACCCTACGAGCAGTACTTC. The encoded protein is CASSLVRREPYEQYF.

The chain couples TRBV6-4 to TRBJ1-2, with D maybe TRBD1 (6 bases). This CDR3 comprises 16 residues. V dropped 6 bases and J dropped 8 bases, with 25 bases sitting between them. Germline CDR1 MRHNA, CDR2 SNTAGT. This CDR3 is CASSEEGDQTRGGYTF. DNA for the CDR3: TGTGCCAGCAGCGAAGAGGGGGACCAAACGCGAGGGGGCTACACCTTC.

This clone occurred once. J is TRBJ1-6 and V is TRBV30; 7 bases fit TRBD1. The V gene end was trimmed by 5 bases and the J gene end by 7 bases; junction bases not matched to a gene: 5. Looked up from germline, CDR1 is GTSNPN and CDR2 is SVGIG (reference sequence). This CDR3 has 13 amino acids. The CDR3 nucleotides are TGTGCCTGGGGGGGCAGGGGGAATTCACCCCTCCACTTT. Translation gives CAWGGRGNSPLHF.

The V and J genes are TRBV2 and TRBJ2-3; TRBD1 agrees at 7 bases. The junction had 6 bases not matched to a gene; V was cut back by 7 bases and J by 5 bases. This CDR3 has 13 amino acids. Germline CDR1 reads SNHLY; CDR2 reads FYNNEI. Written as DNA, the CDR3 is TGTGCCAGCACCTCCAGGGGGATAGATACGCAGTATTTT. It specifies CASTSRGIDTQYF. Full variable domain (remainder filled in from reference TRBV2 and TRBJ2-3): EPEVTQTPSHQVTQMGQEVILRCVPISNHLYFYWYRQILGQKVEFLVSFYNNEISEKSEIFDDQFSVERPDGSNFTLKIRSTKLEDSAMYFCASTSRGIDTQYFGPGTRLTVL.

The CDR3 DNA reads TGTGCCAGTAGAACTAGCGGGGGAACCTACGAGCAGTACTTC. Amino acid sequence: CASRTSGGTYEQYF. The chain carries TRBV19 and TRBJ2-7; 11 nucleotides line up with TRBD2. Unmatched junction bases numbered 3, after V lost 6 bases and J lost 2 bases. CDR3 length: 14 residues. Germline V gene data show CDR1 as LNHDA and CDR2 as SQIVND (reference sequence).

The V call is TRBV5-4, the J call TRBJ1-4; D gene uncertain. The CDR3 extends over 14 amino acids. Germline CDR1 and CDR2: SGHNT and YYREEE (reference sequence). Deletions cut 4 bases from V and 8 bases from J, with 15 bases between. The CDR3: CASSPWEGREKLFF. The DNA for the CDR3 is TGTGCCAGCAGCCCCTGGGAGGGTAGGGAAAAACTGTTTTTT.

J is TRBJ2-5 and V is TRBV9; D unclear. CDR1 is SGDLS, CDR2 YYNGEE, per germline. Trimming stripped 0 bases from V and 6 bases from J, with 21 bases between. This CDR3 has 17 amino acids. CDR3 sequence reads: CASSVATKSAAPQTQYF. DNA of the CDR3: TGTGCCAGCAGCGTAGCGACGAAGTCCGCGGCCCCCCAGACCCAGTACTTC.

The gene calls are TRBV27 and TRBJ1-5, with D possibly TRBD1 on 5 matching bases. The V and J ends lost 5 bases and 2 bases respectively, with 10 bases between them. The length of the CDR3 is 14 residues. Looked up from germline, CDR1 is MNHEY and CDR2 is SMNVEV (reference sequence). The CDR3 loop is CASSPIGGNQPQHF. CDR3 coding DNA: TGTGCCAGCAGTCCCATAGGGGGCAATCAGCCCCAGCATTTT.

Concerning this clone: Other DNA sequences within the sample encode an identical CDR3. This chain joins TRBV5-4 and TRBJ1-4; D gene uncertain. Germline V lookup: CDR1 SGHNT, CDR2 YYREEE (reference sequence). V was pared by 0 bases and J by 3 bases, with 9 bases between. The CDR3 extends over 15 amino acids. The CDR3 protein is CASSLGAGSNEKLFF. CDR3 in DNA: TGTGCCAGCAGCTTGGGGGCAGGTTCTAATGAAAAACTGTTTTTT.